The 28 T cell receptor beta chains presented below share a single source sample, sequenced in a study of blood T cell repertoires in COVID-19. The table came from immunoSEQ multiplex PCR; TCRdb's copy has only in-frame clones and leaves some out. The sample shows around 450,000 clones, around 90% of them seen only once. Sequencing was done on a sample of PBMCs or T cells enriched from blood (not recorded which). These receptors originate from a woman aged 18-29 years who had recovered from COVID-19.

This clone was seen only a few times. In nucleotides, the CDR3 is TGTGCCACCAGGGAGTCGGGGGAGGGTGAAAAACTGTTTTTT. Translation gives CATRESGEGEKLFF. The chain carries TRBV24-1 and TRBJ1-4; D perhaps matches TRBD1 (5 bases). CDR1 is KGHDR and CDR2 is SFDVKD in the germline V gene. This CDR3 has 14 amino acids. V gave up 7 bases and J gave up 7 bases, with 15 bases separating them.

V is TRBV30 and J is TRBJ1-5; D is unresolved. Germline V gives CDR1 GTSNPN, CDR2 SVGIG (reference sequence). V was pared by 5 bases and J by 2 bases, with 13 bases between. This CDR3 has 14 residues. This chain's CDR3 is CAWAPEVGNQPQHF. The DNA for the CDR3 is TGTGCCTGGGCCCCTGAGGTCGGCAATCAGCCCCAGCATTTT.

The chain is built from TRBV7-9 and TRBJ2-5; 8 bases line up with TRBD1. The CDR3 covers 17 residues. Germline lookup yields CDR1 SEHNR and CDR2 FQNEAQ (reference sequence). V lost 3 bases to trimming and J lost 0 bases; unmatched junction nucleotides: 9. The CDR3 loop reads CASSFASTGQDQETQYF. CDR3 in DNA: TGTGCCAGCAGCTTCGCGTCTACGGGACAGGACCAAGAGACCCAGTACTTC.

The chain is built from TRBV12-3 or TRBV12-4 and TRBJ2-7; D is unresolved. The CDR3 is 13 amino acids. V gave up 0 bases and J gave up 4 bases, with 7 bases separating them. CDR3 nucleotides: TGTGCCAGCAGTTTAGCGCTCGGGTACGAGCAGTACTTC. Translated: CASSLALGYEQYF.

CDR3 in amino acids: CASSPTGQSYEQYF. In nucleotides, the CDR3 is TGTGCCAGCTCACCTACGGGACAATCCTACGAGCAGTACTTC. The V gene is TRBV18, the J gene TRBJ2-7; a weak D match, TRBD1 (6 bases). CDR1 and CDR2 from the germline V gene are KGHSH and LQKENI. Trimming removed 3 bases from V and 1 base from J, with 10 bases in between. This CDR3 region has 14 residues.

V gene TRBV7-6 combines with J gene TRBJ1-4; 11 bases line up with TRBD1. After removal of 1 base from V and 7 bases from J, the junction contained 2 bases not matched to a gene. CDR3 size: 15 residues. From germline, CDR1 is SGHVS and CDR2 FNYEAQ. The CDR3 DNA follows: TGTGCCAGCAGCTTAGTCGGGACAGGGGGTGAAAAACTGTTTTTT. Encoded protein: CASSLVGTGGEKLFF.

In this sample, this clone turned up a few times. V is TRBV5-1 and J is TRBJ1-1, with a tentative D call TRBD1 (5 bases). Between the trimmed V and J ends, which lost 0 bases and 0 bases, there was a span of 12 bases. This CDR3 is 16 amino acids long. The germline V gene encodes CDR1 SGHRS and CDR2 YFSETQ. The CDR3 bases are TGCGCCAGCAGCTTGGCCTATAGGGGTCTGAACACTGAAGCTTTCTTT. Translated: CASSLAYRGLNTEAFF.

The chain joins TRBV7-8 to TRBJ1-1; TRBD1 is a possible D gene (6 bases). V was pared by 3 bases and J by 1 base, with 12 bases between. CDR3 length: 15 residues. Germline loops: CDR1 SGHVS, CDR2 FQNEAQ. CDR3 sequence: CASSFQGRGNTEAFF. The CDR3 bases are TGTGCCAGCAGCTTCCAGGGGCGAGGGAACACTGAAGCTTTCTTT.

J is TRBJ1-2 and V is TRBV11-2; weak D call: TRBD1 (6 bases). V was cut by 1 base and J by 3 bases, with 9 bases left in between. The CDR3 is 14 amino acids. Germline lookup yields CDR1 SGHAT and CDR2 FQNNGV. CDR3 sequence reads: CASSLVAGDYGYTF. CDR3 DNA: TGTGCCAGCAGCTTAGTTGCAGGGGACTATGGCTACACCTTC.

The chain employs TRBV29-1 and TRBJ1-1, with D tentatively TRBD1 (5 bases). Per germline, CDR1 SQVTM and CDR2 ANQGSEA. The V and J ends lost 4 bases and 3 bases respectively, with 18 bases between them. The CDR3 is 15 residues long. CDR3 loop: CSVVLSHRWDTEAFF. The CDR3 nucleotides read TGCAGCGTTGTCCTCTCCCACAGGTGGGACACTGAAGCTTTCTTT.

The count of this clone is one. The chain employs TRBV11-2 and TRBJ1-4; D unclear. The CDR3 is 13 amino acids. Germline-derived CDR1 and CDR2 are SGHAT and FQNNGV. The V end was cut by 1 base, the J end by 4 bases, with 4 bases between. DNA of the CDR3: TGTGCCAGCAGCTTAGGAGTTAATGAAAAACTGTTTTTT. Its protein product is CASSLGVNEKLFF.

The rearrangement joins TRBV6-5 to TRBJ2-2, with 7 bases lining up with TRBD1. With V trimmed by 4 bases and J by 7 bases, 12 bases remained unmatched. The germline CDR1 and CDR2 sequences are MNHEY and SVGAGI. The CDR3 consists of 16 residues. The CDR3 region has the DNA TGTGCCAGCAGTTCCGAAAGGGACAGTCAGGGCGGGGAGCTGTTTTTT. Protein sequence: CASSSERDSQGGELFF.

V gene TRBV29-1 combines with J gene TRBJ2-3; the match to TRBD2 covers 8 bases. J gave up 4 bases and V 6 bases, and 6 bases lay outside the gene matches. Germline V lookup: CDR1 SQVTM, CDR2 ANQGSEA. There are 13 residues in the CDR3. The CDR3 spells CSVAPGGADTQYF. DNA for the CDR3: TGCAGCGTCGCCCCGGGGGGGGCAGATACGCAGTATTTT.

This sequence joins TRBV19 and TRBJ1-4, with D uncertain. Germline V gene sequence: CDR1 LNHDA, CDR2 SQIVND (reference sequence). CDR3 length equals 13 residues. Trimming stripped 9 bases from V and 4 bases from J, with 12 bases between. Here the CDR3 reads CASTEVGNEKLFF. As DNA, the CDR3 is TGTGCCAGCACCGAAGTCGGTAATGAAAAACTGTTTTTT.

The genes are TRBV7-9 and TRBJ2-1, with a tentative D call TRBD2 (6 bases). CDR3 size: 17 residues. From germline, CDR1 is SEHNR and CDR2 FQNEAQ (reference sequence). The germline V and J ends were trimmed by 5 bases and 3 bases, with 20 bases remaining between them. CDR3 protein: CASSTPGVADRYNEQFF. The CDR3 nucleotides read TGTGCCAGCAGCACCCCCGGGGTAGCGGACCGCTACAATGAGCAGTTCTTC.

With respect to this clone: Distinct nucleotide sequences in the sample also encode this CDR3. This sequence joins TRBV6-5 and TRBJ2-3, with 7 bases fitting TRBD2. Germline loops: CDR1 MNHEY, CDR2 SVGAGI. V shed 4 bases, J shed 9 bases, and the junction held 1 base outside the gene matches. The CDR3 runs to 11 residues. The CDR3 DNA reads TGTGCCAGCAGTTGGGGGGGAACGCAGTATTTT. It yields the protein CASSWGGTQYF.

The chain is built from TRBV7-9 and TRBJ2-5; 7 positions match TRBD2. This CDR3 spans 16 amino acids. The germline gives CDR1 SEHNR, CDR2 FQNEAQ (reference sequence). V shed 7 bases, J shed 4 bases, and the junction held 15 bases outside the gene matches. The chain's CDR3 is CASTKSTGGIIETQYF. The CDR3 DNA reads as TGTGCCAGCACCAAATCAACGGGGGGAATCATAGAGACCCAGTACTTC. Filled out from reference TRBV7-9 and TRBJ2-5, the complete variable domain reads DTGVSQNPRHKITKRGQNVTFRCDPISEHNRLYWYRQTLGQGPEFLTYFQNEAQLEKSRLLSDRFSAERPKGSFSTLEIQRTEQGDSAMYLCASTKSTGGIIETQYFGPGTRLLVL.

The chain is built from TRBV2 and TRBJ1-2; D gene unclear. In germline, CDR1 is SNHLY, CDR2 FYNNEI. The ends were cut back, 1 base at V and 3 bases at J, with 6 bases in the middle. The CDR3 covers 13 residues. Here the CDR3 DNA reads TGTGCCAGCAGTGAAGGGGAGTACTATGGCTACACCTTC. Protein sequence: CASSEGEYYGYTF.

This chain uses TRBV11-2 with TRBJ1-2, with TRBD1 matching over 7 bases. CDR3 size: 18 residues. Germline V gene lookup returns CDR1 SGHAT and CDR2 FQNNGV. V dropped 3 bases and J dropped 3; count of bases not matched to a gene: 16. Here the CDR3 DNA reads TGTGCCAGCAGCTTCTTGAAGCTAAAACAGGGGTTCGACTATGGCTACACCTTC. It yields the protein CASSFLKLKQGFDYGYTF.

This sequence joins TRBV7-6 and TRBJ2-3; 7 bases fit TRBD2. There are 16 residues in the CDR3. Trimming took 2 bases from V and 0 from J; bases not matched to a gene: 5. CDR1 and CDR2 from the germline V gene are SGHVS and FNYEAQ. CDR3 nucleotide sequence: TGTGCCAGCAGCTTATACCCGGGGGGTAGCACAGATACGCAGTATTTT. Translated, it gives CASSLYPGGSTDTQYF.

V and J are TRBV20-1 and TRBJ2-1, with D tentatively TRBD2 (5 bases). Germline CDR1 reads DFQATT; CDR2 reads SNEGSKA (reference sequence). V was cut by 3 bases and J by 8 bases, with 17 bases left in between. The CDR3 is 14 amino acids. The DNA of the CDR3 is TGCAGTGCTAGTCCCGGACTCGCCGGCGATGAGCAGTTCTTC. This encodes CSASPGLAGDEQFF.

This clone was detected a few times. This chain uses TRBV7-2 with TRBJ2-7, with 14 nucleotides matching TRBD2. V lost 3 bases and J lost 2; bases outside the gene matches: 0. The CDR3 is made up of 15 amino acids. The germline V gene encodes CDR1 SGHTA and CDR2 FQGNSA. The CDR3 here is CASSLTSGGAYEQYF. DNA of the CDR3: TGTGCCAGCAGCTTGACTAGCGGGGGGGCCTACGAGCAGTACTTC.

The chain links TRBV28 to TRBJ1-1; possible D gene TRBD1, 5 bases. The CDR3 sequence is 14 residues long. In germline, CDR1 is MDHEN, CDR2 SYDVKM. V lost 5 bases and J lost 5, with 15 bases in between. CDR3 sequence (DNA): TGTGCCAGCAGTCCCTATGGGGCGAGAACTGAAGCTTTCTTT. Protein sequence: CASSPYGARTEAFF.

V gene TRBV19 combines with J gene TRBJ1-1, with TRBD1 identical over 7 bases. V was pared by 6 bases and J by 0 bases, with 13 bases of the junction left unmatched. The CDR3 has 17 amino acids. The germline CDR1 and CDR2 sequences are LNHDA and SQIVND (reference sequence). CDR3 sequence: CASSPDRPYAVNTEAFF. The CDR3, as DNA: TGTGCCAGTAGCCCGGACAGGCCCTATGCCGTGAACACTGAAGCTTTCTTT.

For this clone: This CDR3 is also generated by other DNA sequences in the sample. The chain combines TRBV30 with TRBJ2-7; tentative D call: TRBD2 (7 bases). Trimming shortened V by 0 bases and J by 6 bases, and 15 bases separated the two germline ends. The length of the CDR3 is 14 residues. Germline CDR1 GTSNPN, CDR2 SVGIG (reference sequence). CDR3 in amino acids: CAWSVGGAVFEQYF. Here the CDR3 DNA reads TGTGCCTGGAGTGTAGGGGGGGCTGTATTCGAGCAGTACTTC.

The chain carries TRBV29-1 and TRBJ2-7, with no clear D. The CDR3 has 13 residues. V lost 4 bases and J lost 1, with 11 bases in between. From germline, CDR1 is SQVTM and CDR2 ANQGSEA. Here the CDR3 reads CSVGSSRSYEQYF. The CDR3 coding sequence is TGCAGCGTTGGGTCTAGTCGGTCCTACGAGCAGTACTTC.

This chain joins TRBV5-4 and TRBJ1-2, with TRBD1 identical over 8 bases. The CDR3 loop spans 13 amino acids. Germline assignment: CDR1 SGHNT and CDR2 YYREEE (reference sequence). V dropped 4 bases and J dropped 8; count of bases not matched to a gene: 7. The DNA of the CDR3 is TGTGCCAGCAGCGAGACAGGGGATAGAGGCTACACCTTC. Protein: CASSETGDRGYTF.

As concerns this clone: Other DNA sequences within the sample encode an identical CDR3. This sequence joins TRBV30 and TRBJ2-5, with TRBD1 matching 7 bases. CDR1 and CDR2 from the germline V gene are GTSNPN and SVGIG (reference sequence). The CDR3 extends over 13 amino acids. Trimming took 0 bases from V and 4 from J; bases not matched to a gene: 2. The CDR3: CAWSVQGPETQYF. DNA for the CDR3: TGTGCCTGGAGTGTACAGGGGCCAGAGACCCAGTACTTC.